This T cell receptor beta chain was observed in a study of tumor and adjacent non-tumor tissue in lung cancer. This CDR3 comprises 15 residues. Germline V lookup: CDR1 LGHNA, CDR2 YNFKEQ. Three rounds of nested PCR, following a modified ARM-PCR protocol, produced the TCRbeta library. From the multiplex PCR reads, TCRdb called clonotypes with MiXCR, one entry per CDR3 protein. The table has 200,000 to 250,000 distinct CDR3 sequences, 70% to 75% seen once; the top ten hold almost 25%. Comment on this clonotype: The junction departs from the called germline gene at one end, perhaps through a read error.

No cell sorting was done before RNA was extracted from the tissue. Sequenced material: lung tumor tissue. This chain connects TRBV4-2 to TRBJ1-4; 7 bases match TRBD1. The receptor comes from a man aged 55 to 69 with non-small cell lung cancer. The CDR3 loop reads CTSSQTGTVKGKLFF. The CDR3 nucleotides are TGTACCAGCAGCCAAACCGGGACAGTGAAAGGAAAACTGTTTTTT.